The clone carrying this T cell receptor (beta chain) was seen once. The record originates from a study of blood T cell repertoires in COVID-19. Study overall: Specimens from acute and convalescent COVID-19 originated in the United States, Italy and Spain. T cells, B-cell-depleted T cells, or PBMCs supplied cDNA or gDNA.

As handled by the study authors: The authors estimated nucleated cell counts from reference gene primer amplification. The protocol was immunoSEQ multiplex PCR, while the TCRdb copy is restricted to in-frame clones and leaves out a portion. V, J and clone size are those of that table, while D and trimming were read from the DNA. The data contain 140,000 or so clones, roughly 89% of them singletons. The CDR3 sequence is 14 residues long. V dropped 2 bases and J dropped 9; count of bases not matched to a gene: 4. Germline lookup yields CDR1 MNHEY and CDR2 SVGEGT. This clonotype originated in a woman aged 50 to 60 with active or convalescent COVID-19. This chain joins TRBV6-2 or TRBV6-3 and TRBJ1-6; 7 bases agree with TRBD1. The sample taken for sequencing was peripheral blood. Written as DNA, the CDR3 is TGTGCCAGCAGTTACCCACAGGGGAGTTCACCCCTCCACTTT. It specifies CASSYPQGSSPLHF.